The 2 T cell receptor beta chains presented below share a single source sample, sequenced in a study of T cell responses to AZD1222 COVID-19 vaccine. The protocol was immunoSEQ multiplex PCR, while the TCRdb copy is restricted to in-frame clones and leaves out a portion. The table has about 110,000 clones, under 95% seen once; the top ten hold about 7.8%. Sequences were derived from peripheral blood, sampled on day 0 of AZD1222 vaccination. The receptors derive from an adult in good health.

The chain has TRBV7-8 and TRBJ1-1; D unclear. The germline V gene has CDR1 SGHVS and CDR2 FQNEAQ. The CDR3 is 14 amino acids. Deletions cut 2 bases from V and 0 bases from J, with 7 bases between. DNA of the CDR3: TGTGCCAGCAGCTTAACACAGTTGAACACTGAAGCTTTCTTT. This translates into CASSLTQLNTEAFF.

This rearrangement joins TRBV7-8 to TRBJ1-2; 8 bases map to TRBD1. CDR1 and CDR2 (germline): SGHVS, FQNEAQ. After removal of 6 bases from V and 3 bases from J, the junction contained 6 bases not matched to a gene. The CDR3 has 14 amino acids. The CDR3 region is CASRSTGVDYGYTF. CDR3 DNA: TGTGCCAGCAGATCGACAGGGGTGGACTATGGCTACACCTTC.